The table lists the clone carrying this T cell receptor beta chain with a few counts. Antigen: not known. The data derive from a study of T cell repertoires in cytomegalovirus infection. Study at large: CMV infection together with matching HLA type was indicated by public TCR beta signatures.

The V end was cut by 8 bases, the J end by 1 base, with 11 bases between. Germline V gene sequence: CDR1 MDHEN, CDR2 SYDVKM. The CDR3 totals 13 residues. Study results and limitations: The cumulative frequency of public TCR beta families distinguished individuals who carried CMV together with the relevant HLA.

TCRdb re-derived calls from the reads in MiXCR, one entry per CDR3 protein. The table has 740,000 or so distinct CDR3 sequences, about 40% seen once. The clonotype was recovered from a human donor in good health (CMV status not recorded). Some clones in this sample may be carry-over from other donors' samples. V gene TRBV28 combines with J gene TRBJ2-5, with TRBD1 as a possible D gene (5 bases). Specimen: PBMCs. As DNA, the CDR3 is TGTGCCAGCGGAAGACAGCTCCAAGAGACCCAGTACTTC. As protein: CASGRQLQETQYF.